Listed below are T cell receptor beta chains from one sample, sequenced in a study of cytomegalovirus exposure and HLA in healthy donors. The repertoire was sequenced with immunoSEQ multiplex PCR; TCRdb's copy has only in-frame clones and lacks some. The sample shows approximately 280,000 clones, roughly 90% of them seen only once. Material: PBMCs. The origin of the receptors is a woman under 30 in good health and CMV-seronegative. Each CDR3 is given with its conserved first and last residue. The order of the fields is J gene, clone size, D gene, V gene, CDR3 DNA, CDR3 protein. A D gene is named only where the DNA matches it firmly. Part of the rows lack a size; the others show once, few, many or a class for expanded clones.

j_call: TRBJ2-4; clone_size: NA; d_call: NA; v_call: TRBV18; cdr3_nt: TGTGCCAGCTCACCGGCGGCGCAGCTAGCCAAAAACATTCAGTACTTC; cdr3_aa: CASSPAAQLAKNIQYF
j_call: TRBJ2-2; clone_size: NA; d_call: TRBD1; v_call: TRBV6-6; cdr3_nt: TGTGCCAGCAGTTACTCGAGGGACAGATACACCGGGGAGCTGTTTTTT; cdr3_aa: CASSYSRDRYTGELFF
j_call: TRBJ1-4; clone_size: NA; d_call: NA; v_call: TRBV14; cdr3_nt: TGTGCCAGCAGCCAACGATACGGGAATGAAAAACTGTTTTTT; cdr3_aa: CASSQRYGNEKLFF
j_call: TRBJ2-7; clone_size: NA; d_call: NA; v_call: TRBV9; cdr3_nt: TGTGCCAGCAGCGTAGATCCAGGAAGGTCCTACGAGCAGTACTTC; cdr3_aa: CASSVDPGRSYEQYF
j_call: TRBJ1-2; clone_size: NA; d_call: TRBD1; v_call: TRBV2; cdr3_nt: TGTGCCAGCAGTGAGGACAGGGGGCCGGGCTATGGCTACACCTTC; cdr3_aa: CASSEDRGPGYGYTF
j_call: TRBJ2-1; clone_size: NA; d_call: TRBD2; v_call: TRBV4-1; cdr3_nt: TGCGCCAGCAGGTCGGGGGGTAGCGGGAGGGATTACAATGAGCAGTTCTTC; cdr3_aa: CASRSGGSGRDYNEQFF
j_call: TRBJ1-2; clone_size: NA; d_call: TRBD1; v_call: TRBV27; cdr3_nt: TGTGCCAGCAGTGTACAGGGGAACTATGGCTACACCTTC; cdr3_aa: CASSVQGNYGYTF
j_call: TRBJ2-3; clone_size: once; d_call: TRBD2; v_call: TRBV18; cdr3_nt: TGTGCCAGCTCACTTCTAGCGGGAAGTGGAGCAGATACGCAGTATTTT; cdr3_aa: CASSLLAGSGADTQYF
j_call: TRBJ1-2; clone_size: NA; d_call: NA; v_call: TRBV9; cdr3_nt: TGTGCCAGCAGCGGAAGGTTGCTGGCGGATTATGGCTACACCTTC; cdr3_aa: CASSGRLLADYGYTF
j_call: TRBJ2-7; clone_size: NA; d_call: TRBD1; v_call: TRBV4-1; cdr3_nt: TGCGCCAGCAGCCAAGATCTTGGGGACAGGGGCTTGTACGAGCAGTACTTC; cdr3_aa: CASSQDLGDRGLYEQYF
j_call: TRBJ2-7; clone_size: NA; d_call: NA; v_call: TRBV7-9; cdr3_nt: TGTGCCAGCAGCTTACTCAGGAGGTCGCAGGCCGGGGGAACCGAGCAGTACTTC; cdr3_aa: CASSLLRRSQAGGTEQYF
j_call: TRBJ1-5; clone_size: NA; d_call: TRBD1; v_call: TRBV19; cdr3_nt: TGTGCCAGTCGGGACAGTAATCAGCCCCAGCATTTT; cdr3_aa: CASRDSNQPQHF
j_call: TRBJ2-1; clone_size: NA; d_call: NA; v_call: TRBV28; cdr3_nt: TGTGCCAGCAGTCCCCAGGACAGTCCTTTACTCAATGAGCAGTTCTTC; cdr3_aa: CASSPQDSPLLNEQFF
j_call: TRBJ2-7; clone_size: once; d_call: NA; v_call: TRBV11-2; cdr3_nt: TGTGCCAGCAGCCAAGGGACTTTAAGCTCCTACGAGCAGTACTTC; cdr3_aa: CASSQGTLSSYEQYF
j_call: TRBJ2-1; clone_size: NA; d_call: NA; v_call: TRBV19; cdr3_nt: TGTGCCAGTAGTATACGCACTACGAATGAGCAGTTCTTC; cdr3_aa: CASSIRTTNEQFF
j_call: TRBJ1-2; clone_size: NA; d_call: TRBD1; v_call: TRBV6-5; cdr3_nt: TGTGCCAGCAGTCCGCCGGGACAGCCCTATGGCTACACCTTC; cdr3_aa: CASSPPGQPYGYTF
j_call: TRBJ2-5; clone_size: NA; d_call: TRBD2; v_call: TRBV5-6; cdr3_nt: TGTGCCAGCAGCTGGAGGACTAGCGGGGAACAAGAGACCCAGTACTTC; cdr3_aa: CASSWRTSGEQETQYF
j_call: TRBJ2-7; clone_size: NA; d_call: NA; v_call: TRBV2; cdr3_nt: TGTGCCAGCGCCCTGGCCTTCTCGTACGAGCAGTACTTC; cdr3_aa: CASALAFSYEQYF
j_call: TRBJ1-5; clone_size: NA; d_call: TRBD1; v_call: TRBV4-3; cdr3_nt: TGCGCCAGCAGCCAGCGACAGGGGATCCAGCCCCAGCATTTT; cdr3_aa: CASSQRQGIQPQHF
j_call: TRBJ2-2; clone_size: NA; d_call: TRBD1; v_call: TRBV7-9; cdr3_nt: TGTGCCAGCAGCCACCGACAGGGGGCGTATGCCGGGGAGCTGTTTTTT; cdr3_aa: CASSHRQGAYAGELFF
j_call: TRBJ2-6; clone_size: NA; d_call: NA; v_call: TRBV4-2; cdr3_nt: TGTGCCAGCAGCCAAGCCGGCGGTTTTGGGGCCAACGTCCTGACTTTC; cdr3_aa: CASSQAGGFGANVLTF
j_call: TRBJ2-7; clone_size: NA; d_call: NA; v_call: TRBV6-7; cdr3_nt: TGTGCCAGCAGTTACTCGGCTGCTTCCTACGAGCAGTACTTC; cdr3_aa: CASSYSAASYEQYF
j_call: TRBJ1-5; clone_size: NA; d_call: TRBD1; v_call: TRBV27; cdr3_nt: TGTGCCAGCAGTTCCGGGACAGGGCCGTATCAGCCCCAGCATTTT; cdr3_aa: CASSSGTGPYQPQHF
j_call: TRBJ2-1; clone_size: NA; d_call: TRBD2; v_call: TRBV5-6; cdr3_nt: TGTGCCGGGGGACTAGCGGGATACAATGAGCAGTTCTTC; cdr3_aa: CAGGLAGYNEQFF
j_call: TRBJ2-7; clone_size: NA; d_call: TRBD2; v_call: TRBV5-6; cdr3_nt: TGTGCCAGCAGCCCAATTAGCGGGAGCCCCCTCTACGAGCAGTACTTC; cdr3_aa: CASSPISGSPLYEQYF
j_call: TRBJ2-7; clone_size: NA; d_call: TRBD1; v_call: TRBV9; cdr3_nt: TGTGCCAGCAGCGCGCCCCGTCCCGGGACAGGCGAACAATTCTCCTACGAGCAGTACTTC; cdr3_aa: CASSAPRPGTGEQFSYEQYF
j_call: TRBJ1-1; clone_size: NA; d_call: NA; v_call: TRBV28; cdr3_nt: TGTGCCAGCAGTAAGGACACCAACATGAACACTGAAGCTTTCTTT; cdr3_aa: CASSKDTNMNTEAFF
j_call: TRBJ1-2; clone_size: NA; d_call: NA; v_call: TRBV5-6; cdr3_nt: TGTGCCAGCAGCTTGGGACAGAGTAACTATGGCTACACCTTC; cdr3_aa: CASSLGQSNYGYTF
j_call: TRBJ1-2; clone_size: NA; d_call: NA; v_call: TRBV23-1; cdr3_nt: TGCGCCAGCGTCCCCGGCGACGGGTTCACTGGCTACACCTTC; cdr3_aa: CASVPGDGFTGYTF
j_call: TRBJ1-2; clone_size: NA; d_call: NA; v_call: TRBV30; cdr3_nt: TGTGCCTGGAGTCTATCCCGCCGGACAGTGATGAACTATGGCTACACCTTC; cdr3_aa: CAWSLSRRTVMNYGYTF
j_call: TRBJ2-7; clone_size: few; d_call: NA; v_call: TRBV15; cdr3_nt: TGTGCCACCAGCAGAGATCGGGGGAGCTTCCCCGAGCAGTACTTC; cdr3_aa: CATSRDRGSFPEQYF
j_call: TRBJ1-1; clone_size: NA; d_call: NA; v_call: TRBV7-9; cdr3_nt: TGTGCCAGCCGGGCCGGCGGGGTCACTGAAGCTTTCTTT; cdr3_aa: CASRAGGVTEAFF
j_call: TRBJ1-1; clone_size: NA; d_call: NA; v_call: TRBV6-5; cdr3_nt: TGTGCCACCATCGACCTGAACAGTGAAGCTTTCTTT; cdr3_aa: CATIDLNSEAFF
j_call: TRBJ2-1; clone_size: NA; d_call: TRBD2; v_call: TRBV19; cdr3_nt: TGTGCCAGTAGTACTAGCGGGAAGGAGCAGTTCTTC; cdr3_aa: CASSTSGKEQFF
j_call: TRBJ2-1; clone_size: NA; d_call: TRBD2; v_call: TRBV7-2; cdr3_nt: TGTGCCAGCAGCTTAACGGGACTAGCGGGAGACCGGTTCTTC; cdr3_aa: CASSLTGLAGDRFF
j_call: TRBJ2-7; clone_size: NA; d_call: TRBD1; v_call: TRBV6-6; cdr3_nt: TGTGCCAGCAGTTACGGGACAGGGGTAATCGAGCAGTACTTC; cdr3_aa: CASSYGTGVIEQYF
j_call: TRBJ2-1; clone_size: NA; d_call: TRBD2; v_call: TRBV15; cdr3_nt: TGTGCCACCAGCAGGACTAGCGGGTCTTCCTACAATGAGCAGTTCTTC; cdr3_aa: CATSRTSGSSYNEQFF
j_call: TRBJ2-1; clone_size: NA; d_call: NA; v_call: TRBV9; cdr3_nt: TGTGCCAGCAGCGTAGATAGTCGTACTTACAATGAGCAGTTCTTC; cdr3_aa: CASSVDSRTYNEQFF
j_call: TRBJ1-5; clone_size: few; d_call: NA; v_call: TRBV18; cdr3_nt: TGTGCCAGCTCACCGGGGGGAAGTCTGTACGTACGCAATCAGCCCCAGCATTTT; cdr3_aa: CASSPGGSLYVRNQPQHF
j_call: TRBJ2-6; clone_size: NA; d_call: NA; v_call: TRBV19; cdr3_nt: TGTGCCAGTAGTATAGGAGTCGTAGGGGCCAACGTCCTGACTTTC; cdr3_aa: CASSIGVVGANVLTF
j_call: TRBJ1-5; clone_size: NA; d_call: NA; v_call: TRBV10-3; cdr3_nt: TGTGCCGCCGGACAGTTAGATCAGCCCCAGCATTTT; cdr3_aa: CAAGQLDQPQHF
j_call: TRBJ2-1; clone_size: NA; d_call: TRBD2; v_call: TRBV10-3; cdr3_nt: TGTGCCATCAGTGGGGGACTAGCGGGAGCGAATGAGCAGTTCTTC; cdr3_aa: CAISGGLAGANEQFF
j_call: TRBJ2-7; clone_size: NA; d_call: NA; v_call: TRBV4-3; cdr3_nt: TGCGCCAGCAGCCAGTCTATAGCGGCGTCCTACGAGCAGTACTTC; cdr3_aa: CASSQSIAASYEQYF
j_call: TRBJ2-7; clone_size: NA; d_call: TRBD2; v_call: TRBV7-2; cdr3_nt: TGTGCCAGCAGCTTTACTAGCGGGTCCTACGAGCAGTACTTC; cdr3_aa: CASSFTSGSYEQYF
j_call: TRBJ2-7; clone_size: NA; d_call: NA; v_call: TRBV7-2; cdr3_nt: TGTGCCAGCAGCTTAACGTCGGGGGAGCAGTACTTC; cdr3_aa: CASSLTSGEQYF
j_call: TRBJ2-1; clone_size: NA; d_call: NA; v_call: TRBV12-5; cdr3_nt: TGTGCTAGTGGTGCGGGCAATGAGCAGTTCTTC; cdr3_aa: CASGAGNEQFF
j_call: TRBJ1-2; clone_size: NA; d_call: NA; v_call: TRBV2; cdr3_nt: TGTGCCAGCAGTGGGATCTGGGGGGTCTCTGGCTACACCTTC; cdr3_aa: CASSGIWGVSGYTF